The entry below gives a single T cell receptor beta chain sequence along with its context. Its antigen is unidentified. TCRdb's table, derived via immunoSEQ multiplex PCR, lists solely in-frame clones and lacks some. The sample includes 60,000 or so clones, more than 85% of them seen just once. Patients with autoimmune history or systemic immunosuppression were excluded. The CDR3 sequence is 16 residues long. V trimming: 5 bases; J trimming: 4 bases; junction bases outside the gene matches: 4. Germline V lookup: CDR1 LGHNA, CDR2 YNFKEQ. The data were obtained in a study of OX40 agonist ivuxolimab in advanced cancers. Study details: People who had prior anti-PD-1, anti-PD-L1 or anti-CTLA-4 therapy could take part, and less than 50% had some.

Overall study findings and caveats: Clones of CD4+ and CD8+ blood T cells grew by week 6 at doses of 0.1 to 3.0 mg/kg. The study found that CD8+ T cells averaged more expanded clones than CD4+.

This sample comprised CD4+ or CD8+ T cells sorted from blood, obtained in a trial of the OX40 agonist ivuxolimab. The rearrangement joins TRBV4-2 to TRBJ2-1; 14 nucleotides agree with TRBD2. This receptor was obtained from an adult with an advanced solid tumor such as melanoma, head and neck, liver or kidney cancer. CDR3 nucleotides: TGTGCCAGCAGCGGACTAGCGGGGGGTTCTTACAATGAGCAGTTCTTC. Its protein is CASSGLAGGSYNEQFF.